This T cell receptor (beta chain) emerged from a study of cytomegalovirus exposure and HLA in healthy donors. Study-wide points: In presence/absence analyses, roughly uniform sequencing depth across donors was assumed.

J lost 2 bases, V lost 4 bases, and 10 bases had no gene match. The CDR3 contains 16 residues. The germline CDR1 and CDR2 sequences are SGHDT and YYEEEE. On this clone: Its antigen is undetermined.

With 60 Vbeta and 13 Jbeta primers, the PCR was carried out. TCRdb's table, derived via immunoSEQ multiplex PCR, lists solely in-frame clones and lacks some. The top ten hold 4% of the sample, which has approximately 100,000 clones, more than 65% seen once. As for the donors, each was a healthy bone marrow donor. The J gene is TRBJ2-7, the V gene TRBV5-6; 9 bases match TRBD1. This sequence was found in a woman between 50 and 59 years old in good health and CMV-seropositive. The sequencing input was PBMCs. This CDR3 is CASSSHTGGATYEQYF. CDR3 nucleotides: TGTGCCAGCAGCAGCCACACAGGGGGCGCAACCTACGAGCAGTACTTC.